This is a list of T cell receptor beta chains from one sample in a study of STAT5B mutations in CD4+ large granular lymphocyte leukemia. Some clones are missing from TCRdb's copy, which holds only in-frame ones; the method was immunoSEQ multiplex PCR. The sample consists of more than 40,000 clones, roughly 84% of them appearing once. Specimen: CD4+ T cells from blood buffy coats. The receptors shown here come from a human donor in good health. Both conserved end residues are part of each CDR3. The order of the fields is J gene, clone size, V gene, D gene, CDR3 DNA, CDR3 protein. D genes are given only for firm matches. Size is stated for part of the rows, as once, few or many counts, or as a class when the clone is expanded.

>TRBJ1-6|once|TRBV2|.
TGTGCCAGCAGTGAACGGAACCAGCCGCCCCTCCACTTT
CASSERNQPPLHF
>TRBJ2-3|.|TRBV6-4|.
TGTGCCAGCAGCGACCGGGCTTACCCCACAGATACGCAGTATTTT
CASSDRAYPTDTQYF
>TRBJ1-6|.|TRBV5-1|.
TGCGCCAGCAGCTTGGCCCCGACAGCTAATTCACCCCTCCACTTT
CASSLAPTANSPLHF
>TRBJ2-5|.|TRBV6-1|TRBD1
TGTGCCAGCAGTGACCTTCGGACAGGGGTGGACTTC
CASSDLRTGVDF
>TRBJ2-7|few|TRBV5-6|.
TGTGCCAGCAGCCGCGGAACTCTCTACGAGCAGTACTTC
CASSRGTLYEQYF
>TRBJ2-1|.|TRBV7-7|.
TGTGCCAGCAGCTTAAACCCATCAGCCTACAATGAGCAGTTCTTC
CASSLNPSAYNEQFF
>TRBJ2-5|.|TRBV30|TRBD2
TGTGCCTGGAGGGGTAGCGGGGTAGAGACCCAGTACTTC
CAWRGSGVETQYF
>TRBJ1-4|.|TRBV30|TRBD1
TGTGCCTGGAGCTTGGGACAGGGGAGGGAAAAACTGTTTTTT
CAWSLGQGREKLFF
>TRBJ2-2|.|TRBV5-1|TRBD1
TGCGCCAGCAGCCCACAGGGGGTCGCGAACACCGGGGAGCTGTTTTTT
CASSPQGVANTGELFF
>TRBJ1-1|.|TRBV5-1|.
TGCGCCAGCAGACCTACCTATAGGTCAGACACTGAAGCTTTCTTT
CASRPTYRSDTEAFF
>TRBJ1-2|.|TRBV7-9|.
TGTGCCAGCAGCCCTACAGGGAACTATGGCTACACCTTC
CASSPTGNYGYTF
>TRBJ1-2|.|TRBV28|.
TGTGCCAGCAGTTTGTTAGGCCGGGGCGTAAACTATGGCTACACCTTC
CASSLLGRGVNYGYTF
>TRBJ2-1|.|TRBV7-9|TRBD2
TGTGCCAGCAGCCCTTCGGGACTAGCGGGAGGTTCCTACAATGAGCAGTTCTTC
CASSPSGLAGGSYNEQFF
>TRBJ1-1|few|TRBV6-5|.
TGTGCCAGCAGTTCGAGGGCCGGTTTGATCGCTGAAGCTTTCTTT
CASSSRAGLIAEAFF
>TRBJ2-7|few|TRBV7-3|TRBD1
TGTGCCAGCAGCTTAGGCGGTGGACAGGGAATCTACGAGCAGTACTTC
CASSLGGGQGIYEQYF
>TRBJ1-2|few|TRBV4-2|.
TGTGCCAGCAGCCAAGGGGACACGATTTATGGCTACACCTTC
CASSQGDTIYGYTF
>TRBJ2-3|.|TRBV7-3|.
TGTGCCAGCGGCCAGGAGGAGCATACGCAGTATTTT
CASGQEEHTQYF
>TRBJ2-7|few|TRBV28|.
TGTGCCAGCAGTGGGGGAGGCTCCCTCTCTCCCGAGCAGTACTTC
CASSGGGSLSPEQYF
>TRBJ1-2|.|TRBV6-6|TRBD1
TGTGCCAGCAGTTACGGACAGGGGGTACAGTATGGCTACACCTTC
CASSYGQGVQYGYTF
>TRBJ1-2|.|TRBV28|.
TGTGCCAGCAGTTTCATTCTGTCCAGAACTAACTATGGCTACACCTTC
CASSFILSRTNYGYTF
>TRBJ1-5|.|TRBV6-5|TRBD1
TGTGCCAGCAGTTACTCGGACAGGGGCCAGCCCCAGCATTTT
CASSYSDRGQPQHF
>TRBJ2-1|once|TRBV19|.
TGTGCCAGTAGCCCCCTCCCTTTGAGCGGTGAGCAGTTCTTC
CASSPLPLSGEQFF
>TRBJ1-5|.|TRBV6-6|.
TGTGCCAGCAGTTACTCGGGGGGGCAAGGCAATCAGCCCCAGCATTTT
CASSYSGGQGNQPQHF
>TRBJ1-2|.|TRBV2|.
TGTGCCAGCAGCACAGCAAACTATGGCTACACCTTC
CASSTANYGYTF
>TRBJ1-1|.|TRBV6-1|TRBD1
TGTGCCAGCAGGGCAGGGGGCGGGGGCACTGAAGCTTTCTTT
CASRAGGGGTEAFF
>TRBJ2-7|.|TRBV6-1|TRBD2
TGTGCCAGCAGTGAAGCGGGGGGGTTTTTCTACGAGCAGTACTTC
CASSEAGGFFYEQYF
>TRBJ2-7|.|TRBV7-8|.
TGTGCCAGCAGCTTACGGGTCGACGAGCAGTACTTC
CASSLRVDEQYF
>TRBJ1-4|.|TRBV19|TRBD1
TGTGCCAGTAGTTCTATCTCAGGGGGCGGGAATGAAAAACTGTTTTTT
CASSSISGGGNEKLFF
>TRBJ2-1|.|TRBV7-8|TRBD2
TGTGCCAGCAGCGACGGGACTAGGGTTACTTACAATGAGCAGTTCTTC
CASSDGTRVTYNEQFF
>TRBJ1-3|.|TRBV30|.
TGTGCCTGGAGTGTAAAGGTCTGGCGGTCGGCTGGAAACACCATATATTTT
CAWSVKVWRSAGNTIYF
>TRBJ2-7|few|TRBV18|TRBD1
TGTGCCAGCGGCGAGAAGACAGGGGTCCACGAGCAGTACTTC
CASGEKTGVHEQYF
>TRBJ2-7|.|TRBV28|TRBD2
TGTGCCAGCAGCCCCGCCGGGACTAGCGGCTACGAGCAGTACTTC
CASSPAGTSGYEQYF
>TRBJ1-6|.|TRBV30|TRBD1
TGTGCCTGGCTAGTGGCCCGGGACAGGGAAAATTCACCCCTCCACTTT
CAWLVARDRENSPLHF
>TRBJ2-7|.|TRBV19|TRBD1
TGTGCCAGTAGTATGACGGGACAGCCCTACGAGCAGTACTTC
CASSMTGQPYEQYF
>TRBJ1-6|few|TRBV9|.
TGTGCCAGCAGTGCGCCGCCGAGCTCCTATAATTCACCCCTCCACTTT
CASSAPPSSYNSPLHF
>TRBJ1-1|.|TRBV6-4|.
TGTGCCAGCCGACAGGCCCCTACTGAAGCTTTCTTT
CASRQAPTEAFF
>TRBJ2-2|.|TRBV7-9|.
TGTGCCAGCCAGCCCCAGGGTACCGGGGAGCTGTTTTTT
CASQPQGTGELFF
>TRBJ1-1|few|TRBV4-1|.
TGCGCCAGCAGCAGGGCGGGGGGGGTTGGGAACACTGAAGCTTTCTTT
CASSRAGGVGNTEAFF
>TRBJ1-4|.|TRBV6-5|TRBD1
TGTGCCAGCAGTTACCACCGGACAGGGAATGAAAAACTGTTTTTT
CASSYHRTGNEKLFF
>TRBJ1-3|.|TRBV5-5|.
TGTGCCAGCGAAAGGGCACAAACGGGAGGAAACACCATATATTTT
CASERAQTGGNTIYF
>TRBJ1-2|few|TRBV12-5|.
TGTGCTAGTGGTTTGGTACGAGGGGTTGATGGCTACACCTTC
CASGLVRGVDGYTF
>TRBJ2-2|.|TRBV10-2|TRBD2
TGCGCCAGCAACAGAGGGGGCGGGGGGGCGGACACCGGGGAGCTGTTTTTT
CASNRGGGGADTGELFF
>TRBJ2-3|.|TRBV7-3|.
TGTGCCAGCAGCTTAACGGCCTTGAAGACAGATACGCAGTATTTT
CASSLTALKTDTQYF
>TRBJ2-5|.|TRBV11-3|.
TGTGCCAGCAGCCCAGGAGGAGCACGGTACCAAGAGACCCAGTACTTC
CASSPGGARYQETQYF
>TRBJ1-2|.|TRBV18|TRBD1
TGTGCCAGCTTTCCCGGGACAGGGTTTGGCTACACCTTC
CASFPGTGFGYTF